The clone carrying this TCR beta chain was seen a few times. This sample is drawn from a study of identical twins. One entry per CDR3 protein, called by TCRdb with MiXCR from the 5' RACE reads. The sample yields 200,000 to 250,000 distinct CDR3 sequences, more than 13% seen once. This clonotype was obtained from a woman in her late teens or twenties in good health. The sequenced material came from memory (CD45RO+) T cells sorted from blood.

The CDR3 loop reads CASSRDSNSGANVLTF. In nucleotides, the CDR3 is TGTGCCAGCAGCCGGGACAGCAACTCTGGGGCCAACGTCCTGACTTTC. The rearrangement joins TRBV21-1 to TRBJ2-6; the table gives TRBD1 as D, unverified against the DNA. TRBV21-1 is a documented pseudogene. This CDR3 is 16 amino acids long.